This T cell receptor (beta chain) came from a study of cytomegalovirus exposure and HLA in healthy donors. Study-level results: A previous analysis found most TCR beta V segments productive roughly 87% or roughly 30% of the time.

The PCR ran on 60 Vbeta and 13 Jbeta primers. The table came from immunoSEQ multiplex PCR; TCRdb's copy has only in-frame clones and leaves some out. The table counts more than 90,000 clones; approximately 6.8% lies in the top ten. Comments on this clone: Its specificity is not known.

Trimming took 4 bases from V and 6 from J; bases not matched to a gene: 10. The CDR3 consists of 15 residues. Germline V gives CDR1 LNHDA, CDR2 SQIVND (reference sequence). The chain joins TRBV19 to TRBJ2-7, with 9 bases fitting TRBD1. This TCR derives from a man aged 40-49 years in good health and CMV-seropositive. The sequenced sample consisted of PBMCs. This CDR3 reads CASSTAFGQGSEQYF. In DNA form, the CDR3 reads TGTGCCAGTAGTACCGCTTTCGGACAGGGGTCCGAGCAGTACTTC.